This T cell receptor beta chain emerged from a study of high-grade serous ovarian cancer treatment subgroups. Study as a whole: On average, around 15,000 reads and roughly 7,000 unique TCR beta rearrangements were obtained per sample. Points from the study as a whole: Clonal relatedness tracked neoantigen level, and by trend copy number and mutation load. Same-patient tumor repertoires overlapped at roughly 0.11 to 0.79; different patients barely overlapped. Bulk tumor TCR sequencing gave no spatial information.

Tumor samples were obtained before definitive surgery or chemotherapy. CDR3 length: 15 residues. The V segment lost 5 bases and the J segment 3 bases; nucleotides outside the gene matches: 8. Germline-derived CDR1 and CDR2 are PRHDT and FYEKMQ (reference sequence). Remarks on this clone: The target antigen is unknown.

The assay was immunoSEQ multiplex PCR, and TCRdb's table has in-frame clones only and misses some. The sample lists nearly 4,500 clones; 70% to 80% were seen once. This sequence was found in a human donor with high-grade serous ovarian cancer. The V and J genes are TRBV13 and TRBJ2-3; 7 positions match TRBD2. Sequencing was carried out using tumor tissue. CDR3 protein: CASSHTGGLTDTQYF. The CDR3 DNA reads TGTGCCAGCAGCCATACCGGGGGGTTGACAGATACGCAGTATTTT.